The 10 T cell receptor beta chains below come from one sample, sequenced in a study of monozygotic twins with inflammatory bowel disease. One entry per CDR3 protein, without DNA, is what TCRdb gives after re-calling the 5' RACE reads. The sample yields 330,000 or so distinct CDR3 sequences, of which the top ten take up around 2%. The material sequenced was blood. These receptor sequences come from a human donor with ulcerative colitis or Crohn's disease, or a healthy co-twin of an affected twin (not recorded which).

V is TRBV30 and J is TRBJ2-5. This CDR3 comprises 13 residues. CDR1 and CDR2 from the germline V gene are GTSNPN and SVGIG (reference sequence). CDR3 amino acids: CAWSVGAGETQYF.

The chain recombines TRBV5-1 with TRBJ1-1; TCRdb designates TRBD1, a call that cannot be tested without DNA. The CDR3 has 17 amino acids. Germline lookup yields CDR1 SGHRS and CDR2 YFSETQ. The CDR3 sequence is CASSQGQGANPHTEAFF.

The chain employs TRBV25-1 and TRBJ1-1; the D call from TCRdb, TRBD1, cannot be confirmed without DNA. The germline gives CDR1 MGHDK, CDR2 SYGVNS. This CDR3 is 12 amino acids long. This CDR3 reads CASSRTGEEAFF.

V and J are TRBV20-1 and TRBJ2-1. The CDR3 loop spans 15 amino acids. The germline CDR1 and CDR2 sequences are DFQATT and SNEGSKA (reference sequence). The CDR3 sequence: CSARDLAAWVDEQFF.

V and J are TRBV7-2 and TRBJ2-4; the D call from TCRdb, TRBD1, cannot be confirmed without DNA. The CDR3 is 14 residues long. Germline V CDR1 and CDR2: SGHTA, FQGNSA. CDR3 residues: CASSPGLASNIQYF.

The chain combines TRBV7-2 with TRBJ2-3; TCRdb gives TRBD2 as the D gene, but with no DNA this cannot be confirmed. The CDR3 covers 14 residues. CDR1 is SGHTA, CDR2 FQGNSA, per germline. CDR3 protein: CASSITSGADTQYF.

The V and J genes are TRBV9 and TRBJ2-3. This CDR3 has 11 residues. From germline, CDR1 is SGDLS and CDR2 YYNGEE. CDR3 region: CASSVQEQQYF. Full variable domain (rest looked up from reference TRBV9 and TRBJ2-3): DSGVTQTPKHLITATGQRVTLRCSPRSGDLSVYWYQQSLDQGLQFLIQYYNGEERAKGNILERFSAQQFPDLHSELNLSSLELGDSALYFCASSVQEQQYFGPGTRLTVL.

The gene calls are TRBV6-5 and TRBJ2-3; checking the TCRdb D call of TRBD2 is not possible without DNA. CDR1 is MNHEY and CDR2 is SVGAGI in the germline V gene. The CDR3 is 14 residues long. This chain's CDR3 is CASSHRTISDTQYF.

This rearrangement joins TRBV6-2 or TRBV6-3 to TRBJ1-1; TCRdb's assignment of TRBD1 cannot be checked, as there is no DNA. CDR3 size: 15 residues. CDR1 MNHEY and CDR2 SVGEGT come from the germline V gene. Here the CDR3 reads CASRLQGRLNTEAFF.

The rearrangement uses TRBV4-1 and TRBJ1-1; with no DNA, the TCRdb D assignment of TRBD1 cannot be verified. The V gene's germline CDR1 is MGHRA and CDR2 YSYEKL. The CDR3 loop spans 18 amino acids. The CDR3 spells CASSQWTGGRKVNTEAFF.